These 21 T cell receptor beta chains came from one sample sequenced in a study of blood T cell repertoires in COVID-19. Libraries were prepared by immunoSEQ multiplex PCR; TCRdb keeps only in-frame clonotypes and omits some of them. The sample carries a few hundred thousand clones, 75% to 90% recorded once. Sequenced: PBMCs or T cells enriched from blood (not recorded which). These receptor sequences come from a woman younger than 45 who had been exposed to COVID-19.

CDR3 DNA: TGCGCCAGCAGCCAAGATGGAGGGACCCAAATGCTAGCCAAAAACATTCAGTACTTC. It translates to CASSQDGGTQMLAKNIQYF. This chain links TRBV4-1 with TRBJ2-4, with a possible D match to TRBD2 (6 bases). Trimming removed 0 bases from V and 0 bases from J, with 18 bases in between. Germline-derived CDR1 and CDR2 are MGHRA and YSYEKL. The CDR3 runs 19 residues.

This chain joins TRBV3-1 (or the pseudogene TRBV3-2) and TRBJ1-2, with D perhaps TRBD1 (6 bases). This CDR3 is built from 12 residues. Between the trimmed V and J ends, which lost 4 bases and 6 bases, there was a span of 9 bases. The germline gives CDR1 LGHDT, CDR2 YNNKEL (reference sequence). The CDR3 region is CASSRGQNGYTF. The CDR3 DNA follows: TGTGCCAGCAGCCGCGGACAGAATGGCTACACCTTC.

The chain is built from TRBV5-1 and TRBJ2-1; TRBD2 matches 10 bases. Germline loops: CDR1 SGHRS, CDR2 YFSETQ. Trimming at V came to 0 bases and at J to 7 bases, leaving 4 bases not matched to a gene. This CDR3 region has 15 residues. CDR3 sequence: CASSLELAGMNEQFF. The CDR3 DNA reads TGCGCCAGCAGCTTGGAACTAGCGGGGATGAATGAGCAGTTCTTC.

This clone has more than one count but fewer than ten. The genes are TRBV5-8 and TRBJ2-7, with D possibly being TRBD1 (5 bases). The CDR3 runs to 13 residues. Per the germline V gene, CDR1 is SGHTS and CDR2 is YDEGEE. Trimming left V 2 bases short and J 2 bases short, with 8 bases between. The CDR3 nucleotides are TGTGCCAGCAGCTTCTCCAGGGCCTACGAGCAGTACTTC. Translating gives CASSFSRAYEQYF.

The rearrangement joins TRBV12-3 or TRBV12-4 to TRBJ1-4; 9 nucleotides align to TRBD1. The CDR3 totals 12 residues. Trimming removed 6 bases from V and 8 bases from J; junction bases left unmatched: 1. CDR3 residues: CASSGTGEKLFF. The CDR3 bases are TGTGCCAGCAGCGGGACAGGGGAAAAACTGTTTTTT.

This chain uses TRBV5-1 with TRBJ2-7; 8 bases line up with TRBD1. The CDR3 runs 13 residues. Per the germline V gene, CDR1 is SGHRS and CDR2 is YFSETQ. With 4 bases clipped from V and 3 bases from J, the junction kept 3 bases outside the gene matches. CDR3 region: CASSVGTGYEQYF. The CDR3 DNA reads TGCGCCAGCAGCGTAGGGACAGGCTACGAGCAGTACTTC.

The V call is TRBV18, the J call TRBJ2-6; 10 nucleotides agree with TRBD1. With 3 bases clipped from V and 4 bases from J, the junction kept 9 bases outside the gene matches. Germline V gene sequence: CDR1 KGHSH, CDR2 LQKENI. CDR3 size: 18 residues. CDR3 protein: CASSPLTGGESGANVLTF. The CDR3 coding sequence is TGTGCCAGCTCACCGCTGACAGGGGGCGAGTCGGGGGCCAACGTCCTGACTTTC.

The count of this clone is one. This chain joins TRBV11-2 and TRBJ2-5; D call uncertain. The CDR3 has 12 amino acids. The germline gives CDR1 SGHAT, CDR2 FQNNGV. The V end lost 1 base, the J end lost 5 bases, and 5 bases lay between the germline ends. The CDR3 sequence: CASSLAGETQYF. In nucleotides, the CDR3 is TGTGCCAGCAGCTTAGCCGGGGAGACCCAGTACTTC.

This clone was detected a few times. The J gene is TRBJ1-1, the V gene TRBV6-2 or TRBV6-3; 7 bases align to TRBD1. The CDR3 is made up of 12 amino acids. Germline CDR1 is MNHEY and CDR2 is SVGEGT. Losses at the gene ends were 5 bases for V and 7 bases for J; bases not matched to a gene: 4. DNA of the CDR3: TGTGCCAGCAGTACGACAGGGATTGAAGCTTTCTTT. Translating it yields CASSTTGIEAFF.

V gene TRBV30 combines with J gene TRBJ2-1, with 8 bases fitting TRBD1. J lost 4 bases, V lost 0 bases, and 8 bases had no gene match. The CDR3 loop spans 16 amino acids. Germline-derived CDR1 and CDR2 are GTSNPN and SVGIG (reference sequence). CDR3: CAWSVEAGGVYNEQFF. DNA for the CDR3: TGTGCCTGGAGTGTAGAAGCAGGGGGCGTTTACAATGAGCAGTTCTTC.

The V and J genes are TRBV7-6 and TRBJ1-2, with a weak D call TRBD1 (6 bases). Germline lookup yields CDR1 SGHVS and CDR2 FNYEAQ. CDR3 length: 16 residues. Trimming took off 3 bases at V and 4 bases at J, with 18 bases between the two ends. CDR3 loop: CASSFRGELDPYGYTF. The DNA for the CDR3 is TGTGCCAGCAGCTTCAGGGGCGAACTAGACCCCTATGGCTACACCTTC. The full variable domain, in which reference TRBV7-6 and TRBJ1-2 provide the parts outside the CDR3, is GAGVSQSPRYKVTKRGQDVALRCDPISGHVSLYWYRQALGQGPEFLTYFNYEAQQDKSGLPNDRFSAERPEGSISTLTIQRTEQRDSAMYRCASSFRGELDPYGYTFGSGTRLTVV.

This chain links TRBV2 with TRBJ2-5, with 7 bases lining up with TRBD2. V gave up 6 bases and J gave up 1 base; unmatched junction bases: 2. The CDR3 loop spans 13 amino acids. Germline-derived CDR1 and CDR2 are SNHLY and FYNNEI. In nucleotides, the CDR3 is TGTGCCAGCAGCTGGGAGGGCCAAGAGACCCAGTACTTC. Translation gives CASSWEGQETQYF.

The chain links TRBV3-1 (or the pseudogene TRBV3-2) to TRBJ2-3, with D tentatively TRBD2 (6 bases). CDR1 is LGHDT and CDR2 is YNNKEL in the germline V gene (reference sequence). This CDR3 comprises 15 residues. Trimming stripped 0 bases from V and 1 base from J, with 8 bases between. The CDR3 sequence: CASSQDWGGTDTQYF. The DNA of the CDR3 is TGTGCCAGCAGCCAAGATTGGGGGGGCACAGATACGCAGTATTTT.

V and J are TRBV23-1 and TRBJ1-5, with 9 bases fitting TRBD1. TRBV23-1 is an ORF; its function is uncertain. CDR3 length: 15 amino acids. V was pared by 11 bases and J by 0 bases, with 8 bases of the junction left unmatched. CDR3 residues: CAAGTGNYSNQPQHF. The CDR3 DNA sequence: TGCGCCGCAGGGACAGGGAATTATAGCAATCAGCCCCAGCATTTT.

The chain joins TRBV11-2 to TRBJ2-1; TRBD2 might be the D (6 bases). The CDR3 is made up of 12 amino acids. CDR1 is SGHAT, CDR2 FQNNGV, per germline. Trimming took 5 bases from V and 5 from J, leaving 7 bases between them. Here the CDR3 DNA reads TGTGCCAGCAGCGGAGGGAACAATGAGCAGTTCTTC. Translation gives CASSGGNNEQFF.

The rearrangement uses TRBV19 and TRBJ1-2; 8 bases line up with TRBD1. Germline V gene sequence: CDR1 LNHDA, CDR2 SQIVND (reference sequence). CDR3 length equals 14 residues. J lost 2 bases, V lost 4 bases, and 3 bases had no gene match. DNA for the CDR3: TGTGCCAGTAGTAGGGACAGGACCAACTATGGCTACACCTTC. This translates into CASSRDRTNYGYTF.

The chain is built from TRBV2 and TRBJ2-7; TRBD1 might be the D (5 bases). The V end lost 4 bases, the J end lost 2 bases, and 9 bases lay between the germline ends. The CDR3 is 13 amino acids. From germline, CDR1 is SNHLY and CDR2 FYNNEI. CDR3 in amino acids: CASSATRAYEQYF. The DNA of the CDR3 is TGTGCCAGCAGTGCAACCAGGGCCTACGAGCAGTACTTC. The full variable domain, its missing parts supplied by reference TRBV2 and TRBJ2-7, is EPEVTQTPSHQVTQMGQEVILRCVPISNHLYFYWYRQILGQKVEFLVSFYNNEISEKSEIFDDQFSVERPDGSNFTLKIRSTKLEDSAMYFCASSATRAYEQYFGPGTRLTVT.

This sequence joins TRBV2 and TRBJ1-4; D gene unclear. The CDR3 consists of 15 residues. Trimming stripped 3 bases from V and 4 bases from J, with 12 bases between. CDR1 and CDR2 from the germline V gene are SNHLY and FYNNEI. CDR3 nucleotide sequence: TGTGCCAGCAGTGATGGAGGGAACGGTAATGAAAAACTGTTTTTT. Protein: CASSDGGNGNEKLFF.

This rearrangement joins TRBV9 to TRBJ2-5, with 9 nucleotides matching TRBD2. The ends lost 0 bases at V and 4 bases at J; junction bases unmatched: 13. Per the germline V gene, CDR1 is SGDLS and CDR2 is YYNGEE. CDR3 length equals 18 residues. In DNA, the CDR3 is TGTGCCAGCAGCGTAGGGGAGCGGGGGGCCCATGGAGGAGAGACCCAGTACTTC. Translation gives CASSVGERGAHGGETQYF. Drawing the rest from reference TRBV9 and TRBJ2-5, the complete variable domain is DSGVTQTPKHLITATGQRVTLRCSPRSGDLSVYWYQQSLDQGLQFLIQYYNGEERAKGNILERFSAQQFPDLHSELNLSSLELGDSALYFCASSVGERGAHGGETQYFGPGTRLLVL.

J is TRBJ1-2 and V is TRBV5-1; 8 bases align to TRBD1. The germline gives CDR1 SGHRS, CDR2 YFSETQ. The junction had 13 bases not matched to a gene; V was cut back by 4 bases and J by 8 bases. The CDR3 is made up of 15 amino acids. The CDR3 here is CASSSQGAGETGYTF. The CDR3 DNA reads TGCGCCAGCAGCAGCCAGGGGGCGGGAGAGACCGGCTACACCTTC.

The DNA for the CDR3 is TGTGCCAGTAGTGATCCCACCGGGACTAGCGGCTTTAGGCAGTTCTTC. Its translation: CASSDPTGTSGFRQFF. The J gene is TRBJ2-1, the V gene TRBV19, with 11 bases identical to TRBD2. Losses at the gene ends were 5 bases for V and 12 bases for J; bases not matched to a gene: 15. The CDR3 is 16 residues long. Looked up from germline, CDR1 is LNHDA and CDR2 is SQIVND (reference sequence). The variable domain in full, with the rest retrieved from reference TRBV19 and TRBJ2-1, is DGGITQSPKYLFRKEGQNVTLSCEQNLNHDAMYWYRQDPGQGLRLIYYSQIVNDFQKGDIAEGYSVSREKKESFPLTVTSAQKNPTAFYLCASSDPTGTSGFRQFFGPGTRLTVL.